Described below is a single TCR beta chain sequence and its context. What it binds is unknown. This sample was included in a study of T cell responses to AZD1222 COVID-19 vaccine. Overall study: Second-dose intervals of approximately 4 or approximately 12 weeks were pooled.

Sequenced by immunoSEQ multiplex PCR; TCRdb stores in-frame clones only, minus some. The table records 150,000 to 200,000 clones, roughly 92% of them present only once. Points from the study as a whole: No repertoire was sampled before or during the peak T cell response, only after it. Clonal diversity was possibly underestimated, and white British individuals and females predominated among donors. Researchers report vaccine-associated CD4 TCRs spanning spike, with dominance at 160-218 and 743-854.

The TCR sequence derives from an adult in good health. Sequences were derived from peripheral blood, sampled on day 0 of AZD1222 vaccination.

CDR3 coding DNA: TGTGCCAGTAGTATATTTAGTACGTCGTGGAACACTGAAGCTTTCTTT. Residues: CASSIFSTSWNTEAFF. This rearrangement joins TRBV19 to TRBJ1-1; D ambiguous. The CDR3 sequence is 16 residues long. V lost 2 bases to trimming and J lost 1 base, with 14 bases between them. Germline CDR1 is LNHDA and CDR2 is SQIVND (reference sequence).